This T cell receptor (beta chain) is drawn from a study of cytomegalovirus exposure and HLA in healthy donors. Study background: Earlier sequencing of about 200 million T cells yielded under 120 million unique TCR beta sequences.

Study-wide results and limits: Within an earlier analysis, most TCR beta V segments proved productive either about 87% or about 30% of the time. As was reported, the HLA-A and HLA-B alleles of most subjects were accurately predicted from TCR beta sequences.

PCR primers comprised 60 Vbeta and 13 Jbeta primers. Produced via immunoSEQ multiplex PCR; TCRdb's table is partial and in-frame only. The sample holds 120,000 to 150,000 clones, 75% to 85% seen once. Concerning this clone: Its target is not known.

Between the trimmed V and J ends, which lost 3 bases and 5 bases, there was a span of 16 bases. The length of the CDR3 is 15 residues. Germline-derived CDR1 and CDR2 are LNHNV and YYDKDF (reference sequence). This TCR was recovered from a woman aged 40-49 years in good health and CMV-seropositive. Sequencing used PBMCs. The rearrangement links TRBV15 to TRBJ1-1, with D possibly being TRBD1 (6 bases). The chain's CDR3 is CATSRLGGPETEAFF. As DNA, the CDR3 is TGTGCCACCAGCAGGCTCGGGGGGCCTGAGACTGAAGCTTTCTTT.